This T cell receptor (beta chain) was retrieved from a study of blood T cell repertoires in COVID-19. Study in general: Nucleic acid was either cDNA or gDNA, and it came from T cells, B-cell-depleted T cells, or PBMCs.

This clone was detected only once. Per the authors' pipeline: Estimation of nucleated cell counts was performed using reference gene primer amplification. Repertoires were generated with immunoSEQ multiplex PCR, while TCRdb's copy carries only in-frame clones and drops some. From that table come the V and J calls and clone size; the DNA was used to work out D and trimming. This table has some 280,000 clones, 75% to 90% appearing once. Germline CDR1 reads KGHDR; CDR2 reads SFDVKD. CDR3 length equals 14 residues. Trimming cost V 3 bases and J 4 bases, with 11 bases left between them. Specimen: peripheral blood. V and J are TRBV24-1 and TRBJ1-2; D unresolved. The receptor was isolated from a woman aged 40 to 50 who had recovered from COVID-19. CDR3 residues: CATSDPTSSYGYTF. The CDR3 bases are TGTGCCACCAGTGATCCGACTAGCAGCTATGGCTACACCTTC.